This passage covers 13 T cell receptor beta chains from one sample sequenced in a study of PD-1 blockade in classical Hodgkin lymphoma. Profiled with immunoSEQ multiplex PCR; TCRdb holds only in-frame clones, not every one. This table has some 84,000 clones, around 90% appearing once. Each patient's relapse followed autologous stem cell transplantation, and brentuximab vedotin exposure varied. This material consisted of peripheral blood mononuclear cells (PBMCs), taken before the second cycle of nivolumab. These receptors came from a human donor with classical Hodgkin lymphoma.

The J gene is TRBJ2-2, the V gene TRBV9; D is ambiguous. Germline V gene sequence: CDR1 SGDLS, CDR2 YYNGEE. There are 13 residues in the CDR3. V was pared by 6 bases and J by 7 bases, with 13 bases between. The CDR3 protein is CASTGGPHGELFF. In DNA form, the CDR3 reads TGTGCCAGCACCGGTGGGCCCCACGGGGAGCTGTTTTTT.

The rearrangement links TRBV19 to TRBJ1-2; 7 bases agree with TRBD1. V trimming: 7 bases; J trimming: 3 bases; junction bases outside the gene matches: 14. This CDR3 comprises 16 residues. Germline loops: CDR1 LNHDA, CDR2 SQIVND (reference sequence). The CDR3 loop is CASNRAGGGDHYGYTF. The CDR3 coding sequence is TGTGCCAGTAATCGGGCAGGAGGGGGCGATCACTATGGCTACACCTTC.

The chain employs TRBV28 and TRBJ2-6; D perhaps matches TRBD2 (5 bases). CDR3 length: 14 residues. Germline V gene lookup returns CDR1 MDHEN and CDR2 SYDVKM. V lost 3 bases and J 11 bases, leaving 14 bases between the germline ends. CDR3 sequence: CASSFGQRSHVLTF. In DNA, the CDR3 is TGTGCCAGCAGTTTCGGTCAGCGGAGCCACGTCCTGACTTTC.

The chain uses TRBV7-6 and TRBJ1-4; D call uncertain. Per the germline V gene, CDR1 is SGHVS and CDR2 is FNYEAQ. CDR3 length: 15 residues. V lost 1 base to trimming and J lost 0 bases, with 6 bases between them. CDR3 sequence reads: CASSLGFATNEKLFF. CDR3 DNA sequence: TGTGCCAGCAGCTTAGGGTTTGCAACTAATGAAAAACTGTTTTTT. The full variable domain, in which reference TRBV7-6 and TRBJ1-4 provide the parts outside the CDR3, is GAGVSQSPRYKVTKRGQDVALRCDPISGHVSLYWYRQALGQGPEFLTYFNYEAQQDKSGLPNDRFSAERPEGSISTLTIQRTEQRDSAMYRCASSLGFATNEKLFFGSGTQLSVL.

The rearrangement links TRBV19 to TRBJ1-4, with TRBD1 matching 11 bases. CDR1 is LNHDA and CDR2 is SQIVND in the germline V gene (reference sequence). V lost 4 bases, J lost 1 base, and 2 bases stayed unmatched. CDR3 length: 16 residues. CDR3 coding DNA: TGTGCCAGTAGTAAAGGGACAGGGGGAACTAATGAAAAACTGTTTTTT. It specifies CASSKGTGGTNEKLFF.

The chain recombines TRBV5-1 with TRBJ1-5; 9 bases map to TRBD1. Germline CDR1 is SGHRS and CDR2 is YFSETQ. This CDR3 has 15 amino acids. The junction had 2 bases not matched to a gene; V was cut back by 2 bases and J by 2 bases. The CDR3 is CASSLDRGGNQPQHF. The CDR3 coding sequence is TGCGCCAGCAGCTTAGACAGGGGGGGCAATCAGCCCCAGCATTTT.

V is TRBV12-2 and J is TRBJ2-3; the table names TRBD2, a call not compared with the DNA. TRBV12-2 is marked as a pseudogene. The CDR3 spans 15 residues. CDR3 nucleotide sequence: TGTGCAAGTCGCCTAAGCGGACCTAGCACAGATACGCAGTATTTT. It specifies CASRLSGPSTDTQYF.

A single count supports this clone. The rearrangement uses TRBV7-9 and TRBJ2-2; perhaps TRBD2 as D (6 bases). Germline V gene lookup returns CDR1 SEHNR and CDR2 FQNEAQ (reference sequence). The CDR3 is 18 residues long. V was cut by 2 bases and J by 0 bases, with 16 bases left in between. The CDR3 nucleotides read TGTGCCAGCAGCTTAACATCGGACTACTTGGCGAACACCGGGGAGCTGTTTTTT. Translating gives CASSLTSDYLANTGELFF.

J is TRBJ2-3 and V is TRBV15; 7 nucleotides line up with TRBD1. The CDR3 totals 15 residues. Germline values: CDR1 LNHNV, CDR2 YYDKDF (reference sequence). With 3 bases clipped from V and 9 bases from J, the junction kept 12 bases outside the gene matches. CDR3 residues: CATSRAGGVFITQYF. The DNA of the CDR3 is TGTGCCACCAGCAGGGCAGGGGGAGTGTTTATCACGCAGTATTTT.

This clone has a single count. The V gene is TRBV29-1, the J gene TRBJ1-1; 12 bases map to TRBD1. Trimming at V came to 4 bases and at J to 1 base, leaving 4 bases not matched to a gene. The V gene's germline CDR1 is SQVTM and CDR2 ANQGSEA. CDR3 length equals 15 residues. The CDR3 DNA follows: TGCAGCGTTGGTGGGACAGGGGGCAGGAACACTGAAGCTTTCTTT. It is translated as CSVGGTGGRNTEAFF.

This chain connects TRBV28 to TRBJ1-2; D is uncertain. V shed 4 bases and J shed 2 bases, with 14 bases lying between them. In germline, CDR1 is MDHEN, CDR2 SYDVKM. CDR3 length equals 15 residues. The CDR3 sequence: CASSYPMDGNYGYTF. The CDR3 DNA follows: TGTGCCAGCAGTTACCCAATGGACGGGAACTATGGCTACACCTTC.

The chain couples TRBV2 to TRBJ2-7; D is uncertain. The V and J ends lost 3 bases and 0 bases respectively, with 6 bases between them. CDR1 and CDR2 (germline): SNHLY, FYNNEI. CDR3 length: 13 amino acids. The CDR3 region is CASSDSSSYEQYF. The CDR3, as DNA: TGTGCCAGCAGTGATTCCAGCTCCTACGAGCAGTACTTC.

J is TRBJ1-1 and V is TRBV6-5; 7 nucleotides line up with TRBD1. Looked up from germline, CDR1 is MNHEY and CDR2 is SVGAGI. The CDR3 spans 13 residues. Losses at the gene ends were 11 bases for V and 1 base for J; bases not matched to a gene: 7. CDR3 bases: TGTGCCGGCCGGGACAGACGGAACACTGAAGCTTTCTTT. Protein: CAGRDRRNTEAFF.